The 27 T cell receptor beta chains given below trace back to one sample, sequenced in a study of blood T cell repertoires in COVID-19. Generated by immunoSEQ multiplex PCR, the TCRdb table keeps only in-frame clones and is missing some. The repertoire consists of 110,000 to 150,000 clones, with roughly 77% occurring once and the leading ten covering around 4%. The sample was peripheral blood. These receptor sequences come from a man in his sixties with acute or convalescent COVID-19.

The chain carries TRBV24-1 and TRBJ2-3, with TRBD2 identical over 12 bases. The CDR3 extends over 16 amino acids. J gave up 5 bases and V 5 bases, and 7 bases lay outside the gene matches. Per germline, CDR1 KGHDR and CDR2 SFDVKD. Written as DNA, the CDR3 is TGTGCCACCAGTGCGGCTGCGACTAGCGGGAGAGATACGCAGTATTTT. It specifies CATSAAATSGRDTQYF.

The chain couples TRBV6-6 to TRBJ1-1, with a weak D call TRBD1 (5 bases). Germline V lookup: CDR1 MNHNY, CDR2 SVGAGI (reference sequence). Between the trimmed V and J ends, which lost 2 bases and 4 bases, there was a span of 14 bases. The CDR3 runs to 15 residues. The CDR3 here is CASSYPGTGGTEAFF. The CDR3 DNA is TGTGCCAGCAGTTACCCGGGTACCGGGGGCACTGAAGCTTTCTTT.

CDR3 sequence reads: CASSGRLAGGQTQYF. The CDR3 nucleotides read TGTGCCAGCAGCGGGCGACTAGCGGGGGGTCAGACCCAGTACTTC. The chain is built from TRBV7-2 and TRBJ2-5, with 13 positions matching TRBD2. Trimming at V came to 5 bases and at J to 6 bases, leaving 6 bases not matched to a gene. The germline V gene has CDR1 SGHTA and CDR2 FQGNSA. The length of the CDR3 is 15 residues.

The CDR3 nucleotides are TGTGCCAGCAGTGAACAGGGGAACACCGGGGAGCTGTTTTTT. It specifies CASSEQGNTGELFF. This chain joins TRBV6-4 and TRBJ2-2, with a weak D call TRBD1 (6 bases). The V and J ends lost 3 bases and 1 base respectively, with 6 bases between them. The length of the CDR3 is 14 residues. Per germline, CDR1 MRHNA and CDR2 SNTAGT.

This clone was seen a handful of times. CDR3 sequence reads: CSVEDRRRSYNEQFF. CDR3 in DNA: TGCAGCGTTGAAGACCGACGGAGATCCTACAATGAGCAGTTCTTC. The chain uses TRBV29-1 and TRBJ2-1; no clear D gene. The V gene's germline CDR1 is SQVTM and CDR2 ANQGSEA. CDR3 length equals 15 residues. Deletions cut 0 bases from V and 1 base from J, with 10 bases between.

The J gene is TRBJ2-7, the V gene TRBV18, with D maybe TRBD1 (6 bases). Trimming left V 5 bases short and J 0 bases short, with 14 bases between. In germline, CDR1 is KGHSH, CDR2 LQKENI. CDR3 length equals 15 residues. CDR3 loop: CASSASTDSSYEQYF. CDR3 DNA sequence: TGTGCCAGCTCAGCGTCAACGGACAGCTCCTACGAGCAGTACTTC.

The chain uses TRBV20-1 and TRBJ2-7; D possibly corresponds to TRBD1 (6 bases). Germline CDR1 DFQATT, CDR2 SNEGSKA (reference sequence). CDR3 length: 13 residues. The V end was cut by 3 bases, the J end by 7 bases, with 16 bases between. The CDR3 region has the DNA TGCAGTGCTAGTAATTTCCGGGACACAGAGCAGTACTTC. This codes for CSASNFRDTEQYF.

The V gene is TRBV2, the J gene TRBJ2-5; no clear D. The ends were cut back, 5 bases at V and 5 bases at J, with 6 bases in the middle. Germline lookup yields CDR1 SNHLY and CDR2 FYNNEI. This CDR3 has 11 amino acids. The CDR3: CASSPEETQYF. In nucleotides, the CDR3 is TGTGCCAGCAGTCCGGAGGAGACCCAGTACTTC.

This chain connects TRBV25-1 to TRBJ2-2; 10 positions agree with TRBD1. With 3 bases clipped from V and 4 bases from J, the junction kept 5 bases outside the gene matches. This CDR3 is 16 amino acids long. CDR1 and CDR2 from the germline V gene are MGHDK and SYGVNS. CDR3 protein: CASSDPDRGPTGELFF. As DNA, the CDR3 is TGTGCCAGCAGTGACCCCGACAGGGGGCCCACCGGGGAGCTGTTTTTT.

The V gene is TRBV4-1, the J gene TRBJ2-7; D is unclear. Germline values: CDR1 MGHRA, CDR2 YSYEKL. Trimming removed 2 bases from V and 3 bases from J, with 14 bases in between. The CDR3 length is 15 residues. The CDR3 loop is CASSQTPQSDYEQYF. CDR3 sequence (DNA): TGCGCCAGCAGCCAAACCCCACAGTCAGACTACGAGCAGTACTTC.

This clone has only one observation. The chain joins TRBV7-8 to TRBJ2-3; D possibly corresponds to TRBD1 (5 bases). This CDR3 is 16 amino acids long. V lost 6 bases, J lost 4 bases, and 20 bases lay in between. From germline, CDR1 is SGHVS and CDR2 FQNEAQ. CDR3 in amino acids: CASSLDGAPAADTQYF. The CDR3 nucleotides are TGTGCCAGCAGTCTTGATGGGGCACCCGCGGCAGATACGCAGTATTTT.

CDR3: CAKYSGSSTDTQYF. The DNA for the CDR3 is TGTGCCAAATATAGCGGCTCTAGCACAGATACGCAGTATTTT. This chain connects TRBV19 to TRBJ2-3; a possible D gene is TRBD2 (6 bases). Germline V lookup: CDR1 LNHDA, CDR2 SQIVND (reference sequence). The CDR3 contains 14 residues. V shed 10 bases and J shed 0 bases, with 14 bases lying between them.

The chain employs TRBV27 and TRBJ2-7, with D uncertain. Trimming shortened V by 3 bases and J by 6 bases, and 9 bases separated the two germline ends. Germline-derived CDR1 and CDR2 are MNHEY and SMNVEV (reference sequence). This CDR3 is built from 12 residues. The CDR3 coding sequence is TGTGCCAGCAGTTTCCTTCTAGGCGAGCAGTACTTC. Its protein product is CASSFLLGEQYF.

This clone was counted at least ten times. The rearrangement links TRBV5-1 to TRBJ1-4; D may be TRBD1 (5 bases). Trimming cost V 1 base and J 3 bases, with 13 bases left between them. Germline values: CDR1 SGHRS, CDR2 YFSETQ. There are 16 residues in the CDR3. The CDR3 is CASSLFQGGANEKLFF. In DNA form, the CDR3 reads TGCGCCAGCAGCTTGTTTCAGGGCGGAGCTAATGAAAAACTGTTTTTT.

This chain uses TRBV24-1 with TRBJ2-1; TRBD1 matches at 9 bases. The CDR3 contains 15 residues. V shed 4 bases and J 7 bases; nucleotides not matched to a gene: 7. Germline CDR1 and CDR2: KGHDR and SFDVKD. Written as DNA, the CDR3 is TGTGCCACCAGTGACATCGGGACAGGGAGGAATGAGCAGTTCTTC. It yields the protein CATSDIGTGRNEQFF.

This clone has a handful of counts. The chain has TRBV28 and TRBJ2-7, with D possibly TRBD2 on 5 matching bases. In germline, CDR1 is MDHEN, CDR2 SYDVKM. The V and J ends lost 6 bases and 4 bases respectively, with 10 bases between them. This CDR3 is 12 amino acids long. The CDR3 sequence is CASSSGSYEQYF. CDR3 sequence (DNA): TGTGCCAGCAGCTCGGGATCGTACGAGCAGTACTTC.

The CDR3 nucleotides are TGTGCCAGCAGCTTAGTCCAGTTTGGGGAGGGCCTCGACAATGAGCAGTTCTTC. This codes for CASSLVQFGEGLDNEQFF. This rearrangement joins TRBV11-2 to TRBJ2-1; 7 positions agree with TRBD2. The CDR3 extends over 18 amino acids. The V gene end was trimmed by 1 base and the J gene end by 5 bases; junction bases not matched to a gene: 14. Per the germline V gene, CDR1 is SGHAT and CDR2 is FQNNGV.

The chain combines TRBV5-8 with TRBJ2-6; D gene unclear. This CDR3 region has 16 residues. Trimming removed 2 bases at V and 0 bases at J, with 9 bases between. Per the germline V gene, CDR1 is SGHTS and CDR2 is YDEGEE. CDR3 amino acids: CASSLVYGSGANVLTF. CDR3 nucleotide sequence: TGTGCCAGCAGCTTAGTTTACGGCTCTGGGGCCAACGTCCTGACTTTC.

The rearrangement uses TRBV29-1 and TRBJ1-1; 8 nucleotides align to TRBD1. Germline CDR1 SQVTM, CDR2 ANQGSEA. This CDR3 has 14 amino acids. After removal of 2 bases from V and 1 base from J, the junction contained 3 bases not matched to a gene. As DNA, the CDR3 is TGCAGCGTTGAACTTGGACAGGGGAACACTGAAGCTTTCTTT. This sequence encodes CSVELGQGNTEAFF.

This chain uses TRBV10-3 with TRBJ2-3; 8 nucleotides line up with TRBD2. V dropped 3 bases and J dropped 11; count of bases not matched to a gene: 13. This CDR3 contains 15 residues. Germline assignment: CDR1 ENHRY and CDR2 SYGVKD. This CDR3 is CAISEGVVSGILQYF. In DNA, the CDR3 is TGTGCCATCAGTGAAGGGGTCGTTAGCGGGATCTTGCAGTATTTT.

This chain links TRBV5-1 with TRBJ2-5; 8 nucleotides align to TRBD1. V lost 4 bases to trimming and J lost 5 bases; unmatched junction nucleotides: 10. This CDR3 contains 15 residues. Germline loops: CDR1 SGHRS, CDR2 YFSETQ. As DNA, the CDR3 is TGCGCCAGCAGCGAGGGACAGGCCCCCATGGAGACCCAGTACTTC. This codes for CASSEGQAPMETQYF.

The rearrangement links TRBV2 to TRBJ1-4; TRBD1 agrees at 8 bases. With V trimmed by 3 bases and J by 7 bases, 7 bases remained unmatched. Germline V CDR1 and CDR2: SNHLY, FYNNEI. CDR3 length equals 15 residues. In nucleotides, the CDR3 is TGTGCCAGCAGTGAGTTCAACCAGGGGGCTGAAAAACTGTTTTTT. Translation: CASSEFNQGAEKLFF. Full variable domain (outside the CDR3, taken from reference TRBV2 and TRBJ1-4): EPEVTQTPSHQVTQMGQEVILRCVPISNHLYFYWYRQILGQKVEFLVSFYNNEISEKSEIFDDQFSVERPDGSNFTLKIRSTKLEDSAMYFCASSEFNQGAEKLFFGSGTQLSVL.

The chain couples TRBV3-1 (or the pseudogene TRBV3-2) to TRBJ2-7, with D maybe TRBD2 (5 bases). The CDR3 totals 12 residues. CDR1 LGHDT and CDR2 YNNKEL come from the germline V gene (reference sequence). The ends were cut back, 4 bases at V and 3 bases at J, with 7 bases in the middle. The CDR3 protein is CASSRAGYEQYF. For the CDR3, the DNA is TGTGCCAGCAGCCGGGCGGGCTACGAGCAGTACTTC.

The rearrangement uses TRBV5-4 and TRBJ2-1; 8 nucleotides align to TRBD1. The trim removed 0 bases at V and 4 bases at J, leaving 12 bases unmatched. The CDR3 covers 18 residues. Germline CDR1 reads SGHNT; CDR2 reads YYREEE (reference sequence). This chain's CDR3 is CASSLGANSGGRYNEQFF. CDR3 nucleotides: TGTGCCAGCAGCTTGGGAGCTAACTCAGGGGGCAGGTACAATGAGCAGTTCTTC.

The rearrangement joins TRBV5-1 to TRBJ2-3, with a tentative D call TRBD1 (5 bases). The CDR3 runs to 13 residues. The V gene lost 7 bases and the J gene lost 2 bases, with 11 bases spanning the gap. Germline V gene data show CDR1 as SGHRS and CDR2 as YFSETQ. DNA for the CDR3: TGCGCCAGCGCTAAGGGGTACACAGATACGCAGTATTTT. This gives the protein CASAKGYTDTQYF. The variable domain in full, completed from reference TRBV5-1 and TRBJ2-3, reads KAGVTQTPRYLIKTRGQQVTLSCSPISGHRSVSWYQQTPGQGLQFLFEYFSETQRNKGNFPGRFSGRQFSNSRSEMNVSTLELGDSALYLCASAKGYTDTQYFGPGTRLTVL.

This clone was seen only once. This chain uses TRBV9 with TRBJ2-7; tentative D call: TRBD2 (6 bases). This CDR3 region has 13 residues. Per the germline V gene, CDR1 is SGDLS and CDR2 is YYNGEE. Trimming cost V 0 bases and J 4 bases, with 8 bases left between them. CDR3 amino acids: CASSVGGEYEQYF. The CDR3 DNA sequence: TGTGCCAGCAGCGTAGGGGGGGAGTACGAGCAGTACTTC.

This rearrangement joins TRBV28 to TRBJ1-2; 8 positions match TRBD1. The CDR3 totals 15 residues. Losses at the gene ends were 4 bases for V and 4 bases for J; bases not matched to a gene: 8. Germline V CDR1 and CDR2: MDHEN, SYDVKM. CDR3 DNA sequence: TGTGCCAGCAGTTGGAACACAGGGGGTGTCTATGGCTACACCTTC. Protein product: CASSWNTGGVYGYTF.